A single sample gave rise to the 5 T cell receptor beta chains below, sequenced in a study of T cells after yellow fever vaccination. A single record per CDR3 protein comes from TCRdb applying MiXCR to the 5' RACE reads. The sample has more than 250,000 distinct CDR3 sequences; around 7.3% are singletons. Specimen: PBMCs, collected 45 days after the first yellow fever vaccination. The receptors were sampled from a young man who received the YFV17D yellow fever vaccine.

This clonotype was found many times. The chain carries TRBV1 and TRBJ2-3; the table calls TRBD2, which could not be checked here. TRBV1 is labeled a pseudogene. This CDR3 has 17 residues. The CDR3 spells CTSSVGTSGGQTDTQYF. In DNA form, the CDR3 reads TGCACCAGCAGCGTAGGGACTAGCGGGGGGCAGACAGATACGCAGTATTTT.

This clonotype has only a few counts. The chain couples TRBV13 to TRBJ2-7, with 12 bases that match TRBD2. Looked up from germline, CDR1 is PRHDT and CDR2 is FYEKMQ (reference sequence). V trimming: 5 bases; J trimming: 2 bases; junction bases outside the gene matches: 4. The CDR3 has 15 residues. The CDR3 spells CASSDGLAGTYEQYF. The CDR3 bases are TGTGCCAGCAGCGATGGACTAGCGGGGACCTACGAGCAGTACTTC. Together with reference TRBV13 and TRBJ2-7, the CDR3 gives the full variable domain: AAGVIQSPRHLIKEKRETATLKCYPIPRHDTVYWYQQGPGQDPQFLISFYEKMQSDKGSIPDRFSAQQFSDYHSELNMSSLELGDSALYFCASSDGLAGTYEQYFGPGTRLTVT.

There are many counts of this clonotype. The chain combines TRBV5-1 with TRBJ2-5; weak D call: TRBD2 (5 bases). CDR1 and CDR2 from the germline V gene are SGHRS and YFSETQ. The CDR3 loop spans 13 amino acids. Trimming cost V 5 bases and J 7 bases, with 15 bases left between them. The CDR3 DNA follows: TGCGCCAGCAGGTCGGATGTAGGAGGGACCCAGTACTTC. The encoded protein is CASRSDVGGTQYF.

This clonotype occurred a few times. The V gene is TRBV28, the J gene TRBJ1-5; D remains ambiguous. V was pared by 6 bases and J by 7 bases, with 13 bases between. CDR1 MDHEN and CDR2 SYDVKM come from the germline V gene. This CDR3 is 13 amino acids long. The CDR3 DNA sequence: TGTGCCAGCAGCCAAACGGACCGCCAGCCCCAGCATTTT. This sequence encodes CASSQTDRQPQHF.

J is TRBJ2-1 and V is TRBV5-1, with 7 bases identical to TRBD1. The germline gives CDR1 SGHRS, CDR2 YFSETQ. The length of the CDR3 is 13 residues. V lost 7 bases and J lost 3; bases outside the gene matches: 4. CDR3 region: CASEGAGYNEQFF. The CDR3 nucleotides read TGCGCCAGCGAGGGGGCCGGCTACAATGAGCAGTTCTTC. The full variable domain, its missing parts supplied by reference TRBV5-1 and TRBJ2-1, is KAGVTQTPRYLIKTRGQQVTLSCSPISGHRSVSWYQQTPGQGLQFLFEYFSETQRNKGNFPGRFSGRQFSNSRSEMNVSTLELGDSALYLCASEGAGYNEQFFGPGTRLTVL.